Following are 20 T cell receptor beta chains from one sample sequenced in a study of early T cells in non-severe SARS-CoV-2 infection. TCRdb reanalysed the 5' RACE reads using MiXCR and keeps one entry per CDR3 protein. The table records some 61,000 distinct CDR3 sequences, roughly 13% of them present only once. Sequencing used whole blood. The receptors were sampled from an adult who was a healthcare worker with PCR-confirmed SARS-CoV-2 infection or an uninfected control (not recorded which).

This clonotype was found a few times. The V gene is TRBV12-3 or TRBV12-4, the J gene TRBJ2-3, with a possible D match to TRBD2 (7 bases). Trimming shortened V by 8 bases and J by 2 bases, and 17 bases separated the two germline ends. CDR3 size: 15 residues. The CDR3 loop is CASGGARTNTDTQYF. The CDR3 DNA reads TGTGCCAGCGGGGGGGCTCGGACGAACACAGATACGCAGTATTTT.

V usage is TRBV11-2 and J usage is TRBJ2-5; tentatively, D is TRBD1 or TRBD2 (5 bases each). The V end was cut by 7 bases, the J end by 2 bases, with 17 bases between. CDR1 and CDR2 (germline): SGHAT, FQNNGV. There are 15 residues in the CDR3. CDR3 loop: CASTTYYGGQETQYF. Here the CDR3 DNA reads TGTGCCAGCACCACTTATTATGGGGGACAAGAGACCCAGTACTTC.

V usage is TRBV2 and J usage is TRBJ1-2; 8 positions match TRBD1. Germline CDR1 reads SNHLY; CDR2 reads FYNNEI. The V and J ends lost 6 bases and 8 bases, in that order; junction bases with no gene match: 5. This CDR3 contains 12 residues. CDR3 region: CASSGQGGGYTF. CDR3 nucleotide sequence: TGTGCCAGCAGCGGACAGGGAGGAGGCTACACCTTC.

The chain is built from TRBV5-1 and TRBJ2-2; no firm D call. V lost 4 bases and J 5 bases, leaving 15 bases between the germline ends. The CDR3 totals 15 residues. The germline V gene encodes CDR1 SGHRS and CDR2 YFSETQ. The CDR3 here is CASSIGPLGTGELFF. The CDR3 DNA is TGCGCCAGCAGCATCGGGCCGCTAGGGACCGGGGAGCTGTTTTTT.

The table lists this clonotype with a few counts. The V and J genes are TRBV29-1 and TRBJ2-1, with a weak D call TRBD2 (5 bases). V lost 4 bases and J lost 8, with 9 bases in between. Germline CDR1 SQVTM, CDR2 ANQGSEA. The CDR3 runs to 11 residues. The CDR3 DNA is TGCAGCGTTGTCGGAGGCGATGAGCAGTTCTTC. Translating gives CSVVGGDEQFF.

The V gene is TRBV28, the J gene TRBJ1-2, with a possible D match to TRBD1 (5 bases). This CDR3 contains 14 residues. Germline assignment: CDR1 MDHEN and CDR2 SYDVKM. The V end was cut by 5 bases, the J end by 4 bases, with 14 bases between. The CDR3, as DNA: TGTGCCAGCAGTCTCATTGTCGGGGGCTATGGCTACACCTTC. This gives the protein CASSLIVGGYGYTF.

This clonotype was observed many times. The rearrangement joins TRBV11-2 to TRBJ1-5, with a weak D call TRBD1 (5 bases). The CDR3 has 15 amino acids. Trimming shortened V by 1 base and J by 7 bases, and 14 bases separated the two germline ends. Germline V lookup: CDR1 SGHAT, CDR2 FQNNGV. As DNA, the CDR3 is TGTGCCAGCAGCTTAGGCATTCAGGGTCAGCAGCCCCAGCATTTT. It translates to CASSLGIQGQQPQHF.

This clonotype was seen repeatedly, ten times or more. The CDR3 loop reads CASSLVPGFSSYNEQFF. The CDR3 DNA sequence: TGTGCCAGCAGCTTAGTTCCGGGTTTTAGCTCCTACAATGAGCAGTTCTTC. This chain joins TRBV11-1 and TRBJ2-1, with D hard to call. The V gene's germline CDR1 is SGHAT and CDR2 FQDESV (reference sequence). The CDR3 extends over 17 amino acids. Trimming pared 1 base from V and 0 bases from J, leaving 13 bases between.

The genes are TRBV7-2 and TRBJ1-2; D is uncertain. The V gene's germline CDR1 is SGHTA and CDR2 FQGNSA. The CDR3 totals 13 residues. Trimming pared 1 base from V and 5 bases from J, leaving 8 bases between. The CDR3 sequence is CASSLDRKYGYTF. Written as DNA, the CDR3 is TGTGCCAGCAGCTTAGACAGAAAGTATGGCTACACCTTC.

This CDR3 is CASSSNLAGADTQYF. The CDR3, as DNA: TGTGCCAGCAGCTCGAACCTAGCGGGAGCGGATACGCAGTATTTT. The genes are TRBV7-3 and TRBJ2-3; TRBD2 agrees at 10 bases. CDR1 SGHTA and CDR2 FQGTGA come from the germline V gene. Trimming removed 4 bases from V and 6 bases from J; junction bases left unmatched: 7. This CDR3 contains 15 residues.

This clonotype turned up a few times. The rearrangement links TRBV6-2 or TRBV6-3 to TRBJ1-5; D is uncertain. This CDR3 contains 14 residues. The V end lost 6 bases, the J end lost 4 bases, and 13 bases lay between the germline ends. Germline lookup yields CDR1 MNHEY and CDR2 SVGEGT. The CDR3 DNA sequence: TGTGCCAGCAGCAGTGGGCAGAGGAATCAGCCCCAGCATTTT. Amino acid sequence: CASSSGQRNQPQHF.

This chain uses TRBV29-1 with TRBJ1-2; D is undetermined. The CDR3 has 9 residues. CDR1 is SQVTM and CDR2 is ANQGSEA in the germline V gene. The V end was cut by 7 bases, the J end by 3 bases, with 3 bases between. CDR3 coding DNA: TGCAGCGGGGACTATGGCTACACCTTC. It translates to CSGDYGYTF.

The sample holds many counts of this clonotype. In DNA, the CDR3 is TGTGCCTGGAGTGTACGAGGGGACGTCCTCTACGAGCAGTACTTC. It specifies CAWSVRGDVLYEQYF. The chain recombines TRBV30 with TRBJ2-7; D could derive from TRBD1 or TRBD2 (5 bases each). The V gene lost 0 bases and the J gene lost 3 bases, with 15 bases spanning the gap. The CDR3 loop spans 15 amino acids. The germline V gene has CDR1 GTSNPN and CDR2 SVGIG (reference sequence).

V and J are TRBV7-9 and TRBJ2-7, with D maybe TRBD2 (7 bases). The CDR3 has 14 residues. Germline V gene data show CDR1 as SEHNR and CDR2 as FQNEAQ (reference sequence). Trimming removed 5 bases at V and 2 bases at J, with 13 bases between. The CDR3 protein is CASSPGGPPYEQYF. For the CDR3, the DNA is TGTGCCAGCAGCCCCGGGGGGCCTCCCTACGAGCAGTACTTC.

This clonotype has at least ten counts. The chain links TRBV20-1 to TRBJ2-1; 8 nucleotides line up with TRBD2. Trimming removed 5 bases from V and 6 bases from J; junction bases left unmatched: 6. CDR3 size: 13 residues. Germline V lookup: CDR1 DFQATT, CDR2 SNEGSKA (reference sequence). CDR3: CSALAGGSNEQFF. CDR3 nucleotides: TGCAGTGCTTTGGCGGGAGGATCCAATGAGCAGTTCTTC.

This chain uses TRBV9 with TRBJ2-7; D might be TRBD1 (6 bases). Looked up from germline, CDR1 is SGDLS and CDR2 is YYNGEE. This CDR3 region has 15 residues. V lost 0 bases and J lost 3, with 13 bases in between. CDR3 region: CASSVGDTVHYEQYF. In DNA form, the CDR3 reads TGTGCCAGCAGCGTAGGGGACACCGTCCACTACGAGCAGTACTTC.

This clonotype was counted only a few times. The genes are TRBV12-3 or TRBV12-4 and TRBJ2-7; no firm D call. CDR3 length: 15 residues. V was clipped by 5 bases and J by 2 bases, with 16 bases between them. The CDR3 DNA follows: TGTGCCAGCAGTCTCCTCGGGCTAGGGACCTACGAGCAGTACTTC. Its protein product is CASSLLGLGTYEQYF.

This clonotype has ten or more counts. The chain links TRBV7-2 to TRBJ2-3; D remains unclear. V was clipped by 3 bases and J by 6 bases, with 7 bases between them. The germline CDR1 and CDR2 sequences are SGHTA and FQGNSA. The CDR3 has 12 residues. The CDR3: CASSFGTDTQYF. The CDR3 DNA follows: TGTGCCAGCAGCTTCGGTACGGATACGCAGTATTTT.

This clonotype was counted between two and nine times. This sequence joins TRBV9 and TRBJ1-6; D not certain. Per the germline V gene, CDR1 is SGDLS and CDR2 is YYNGEE. The V gene lost 0 bases and the J gene lost 10 bases, with 11 bases spanning the gap. This CDR3 has 14 residues. The CDR3 region has the DNA TGTGCCAGCAGCGTAGACCCGAGACGATCACCCCTCCACTTT. It encodes CASSVDPRRSPLHF.

The DNA of the CDR3 is TGTGCCAGCAGCTTAGAAAGGACATCCGGAAACACCATATATTTT. Protein sequence: CASSLERTSGNTIYF. The J gene is TRBJ1-3, the V gene TRBV11-2; D is perhaps TRBD1 (5 bases). CDR1 SGHAT and CDR2 FQNNGV come from the germline V gene. CDR3 length equals 15 residues. Trimming stripped 0 bases from V and 4 bases from J, with 10 bases between.